The T cell receptor beta chain described here comes from a study of control samples from healthy donors and cancer patients. Generated by immunoSEQ multiplex PCR, the TCRdb table keeps only in-frame clones and is missing some. Of about 98,000 clones listed, 75% to 85% are singletons. Germline CDR1 reads LGHNT; CDR2 reads FRNRAP. V shed 4 bases and J shed 4 bases, with 10 bases lying between them. This CDR3 has 14 amino acids. The genes are TRBV12-5 and TRBJ1-4; D is perhaps TRBD1 (5 bases). The sequence derives from a woman aged 25 to 45 in good health. Source material: blood. CDR3 in amino acids: CASGSGTRNEKLFF. DNA of the CDR3: TGTGCTAGTGGTTCCGGGACTCGTAATGAAAAACTGTTTTTT.